A single sample is the source of the 25 T cell receptor beta chains below, sequenced in a study of blood T cell repertoires in COVID-19. Produced via immunoSEQ multiplex PCR; TCRdb's table is partial and in-frame only. The data contain about 46,000 clones, around four fifths of them seen just once; the ten biggest clones take up less than 7%. The sample was peripheral blood. Source of these receptors: a woman of 80 years or more with acute or convalescent COVID-19.

The gene calls are TRBV9 and TRBJ2-6; a weak D match, TRBD1 (5 bases). The V end was cut by 3 bases, the J end by 0 bases, with 13 bases between. Per germline, CDR1 SGDLS and CDR2 YYNGEE. This CDR3 has 17 amino acids. The DNA of the CDR3 is TGTGCCAGCAGCGCCCAATCCAGGGTCTCTGGGGCCAACGTCCTGACTTTC. Translation: CASSAQSRVSGANVLTF.

CDR3 sequence reads: CASLTGGSGNTIYF. CDR3 bases: TGTGCCAGCCTAACGGGGGGGTCAGGAAACACCATATATTTT. The rearrangement joins TRBV6-5 to TRBJ1-3, with a tentative D call TRBD1 (5 bases). The V and J ends lost 8 bases and 4 bases respectively, with 15 bases between them. The germline CDR1 and CDR2 sequences are MNHEY and SVGAGI. The CDR3 is 14 residues long.

V is TRBV6-5 and J is TRBJ2-2; no clear D gene. The V end lost 8 bases, the J end lost 4 bases, and 17 bases lay between the germline ends. This CDR3 is built from 15 residues. CDR1 is MNHEY and CDR2 is SVGAGI in the germline V gene. The CDR3 sequence: CASRFQVLGTGELFF. In DNA form, the CDR3 reads TGTGCCAGCCGATTTCAGGTATTAGGCACCGGGGAGCTGTTTTTT.

CDR3 protein: CASSVEGRGTNEKLFF. CDR3 coding DNA: TGTGCCAGCAGCGTAGAAGGCAGGGGCACTAATGAAAAACTGTTTTTT. The rearrangement joins TRBV9 to TRBJ1-4, with D perhaps matching TRBD1 (6 bases). V lost 0 bases, J lost 2 bases, and 11 bases lay in between. This CDR3 comprises 16 residues. Germline V gene lookup returns CDR1 SGDLS and CDR2 YYNGEE.

Here the CDR3 DNA reads TGTGCCAGTAGTAATAACAGGGGGGGTGTTCCAGATACGCAGTATTTT. This sequence encodes CASSNNRGGVPDTQYF. This chain uses TRBV19 with TRBJ2-3; a possible D gene is TRBD1 (8 bases). The CDR3 spans 16 residues. Trimming stripped 4 bases from V and 4 bases from J, with 18 bases between. Germline V lookup: CDR1 LNHDA, CDR2 SQIVND (reference sequence).

J is TRBJ1-5 and V is TRBV6-5; D ambiguous. CDR1 MNHEY and CDR2 SVGAGI come from the germline V gene. This CDR3 comprises 15 residues. V shed 5 bases and J shed 1 base, with 12 bases lying between them. The CDR3 sequence is CASSRAGGSNQPQHF. The CDR3 coding sequence is TGTGCCAGCAGTCGGGCAGGAGGGAGCAATCAGCCCCAGCATTTT.

V and J are TRBV6-5 and TRBJ1-5; the match to TRBD1 covers 7 bases. With 7 bases clipped from V and 4 bases from J, the junction kept 4 bases outside the gene matches. This CDR3 contains 13 residues. CDR1 is MNHEY and CDR2 is SVGAGI in the germline V gene. The CDR3 DNA sequence: TGTGCCAGCATAAGGGGACAGAATCAGCCCCAGCATTTT. Residues: CASIRGQNQPQHF.

The chain has TRBV2 and TRBJ2-1; weak D call: TRBD1 (5 bases). The germline CDR1 and CDR2 sequences are SNHLY and FYNNEI. This CDR3 comprises 17 residues. V gave up 3 bases and J gave up 4 bases, with 19 bases separating them. CDR3 sequence: CASSESVSGFSYNEQFF. The CDR3 DNA sequence: TGTGCCAGCAGTGAGTCAGTTTCAGGGTTCTCTTACAATGAGCAGTTCTTC. Using reference TRBV2 and TRBJ2-1 for the parts outside the CDR3, the full variable domain is EPEVTQTPSHQVTQMGQEVILRCVPISNHLYFYWYRQILGQKVEFLVSFYNNEISEKSEIFDDQFSVERPDGSNFTLKIRSTKLEDSAMYFCASSESVSGFSYNEQFFGPGTRLTVL.

The sample holds one count of this clone. The genes are TRBV19 and TRBJ2-5, with TRBD2 identical over 14 bases. Germline V gene sequence: CDR1 LNHDA, CDR2 SQIVND (reference sequence). V dropped 8 bases and J dropped 2; count of bases not matched to a gene: 13. This CDR3 contains 18 residues. CDR3: CASGRTGTSGGKQETQYF. In DNA, the CDR3 is TGTGCCAGTGGGCGAACCGGGACTAGCGGGGGAAAACAAGAGACCCAGTACTTC.

The V call is TRBV7-2, the J call TRBJ1-5; the match to TRBD1 covers 9 bases. Per the germline V gene, CDR1 is SGHTA and CDR2 is FQGNSA. The CDR3 is 16 residues long. The junction had 11 bases not matched to a gene; V was cut back by 5 bases and J by 6 bases. The CDR3 reads CASSATSGTGSQPQHF. The CDR3 coding sequence is TGTGCCAGCAGCGCAACGTCGGGGACAGGGTCTCAGCCCCAGCATTTT.

The chain uses TRBV9 and TRBJ2-3; 8 bases map to TRBD1. The CDR3 runs to 15 residues. Germline CDR1 and CDR2: SGDLS and YYNGEE. Losses at the gene ends were 1 base for V and 3 bases for J; bases not matched to a gene: 4. In DNA, the CDR3 is TGTGCCAGCAGCGTACAGGGACAGGCGACAGATACGCAGTATTTT. Amino acids: CASSVQGQATDTQYF.

This chain uses TRBV6-5 with TRBJ1-1, with no clear D. The germline gives CDR1 MNHEY, CDR2 SVGAGI. Trimming shortened V by 2 bases and J by 8 bases, and 6 bases separated the two germline ends. This CDR3 has 11 residues. CDR3 bases: TGTGCCAGCAGTTACGGTAGCGAAGCTTTCTTT. The encoded protein is CASSYGSEAFF.

J is TRBJ1-2 and V is TRBV11-2; TRBD1 might be the D (6 bases). The CDR3 is 16 residues long. Trimming stripped 6 bases from V and 4 bases from J, with 21 bases between. Germline assignment: CDR1 SGHAT and CDR2 FQNNGV. The CDR3 sequence: CASSLVGGEYGYGYTF. As DNA, the CDR3 is TGTGCCAGCAGTCTGGTAGGGGGAGAGTACGGCTATGGCTACACCTTC.

The chain uses TRBV9 and TRBJ2-7; maybe TRBD1 (5 bases). V lost 0 bases to trimming and J lost 2 bases, with 12 bases between them. CDR3 size: 15 residues. Per germline, CDR1 SGDLS and CDR2 YYNGEE. The CDR3, as DNA: TGTGCCAGCAGCGTAGGGGGTACAGGAGCCTACGAGCAGTACTTC. This gives the protein CASSVGGTGAYEQYF. Full variable domain (missing parts from reference TRBV9 and TRBJ2-7): DSGVTQTPKHLITATGQRVTLRCSPRSGDLSVYWYQQSLDQGLQFLIQYYNGEERAKGNILERFSAQQFPDLHSELNLSSLELGDSALYFCASSVGGTGAYEQYFGPGTRLTVT.

The rearrangement links TRBV19 to TRBJ2-5; D possibly corresponds to TRBD2 (5 bases). The CDR3 totals 14 residues. The germline CDR1 and CDR2 sequences are LNHDA and SQIVND (reference sequence). The V end lost 7 bases, the J end lost 0 bases, and 12 bases lay between the germline ends. CDR3 nucleotides: TGTGCCAGTAATGTCGGGGTTCACCAAGAGACCCAGTACTTC. Protein: CASNVGVHQETQYF.

The chain is built from TRBV2 and TRBJ1-1, with D possibly matching TRBD1 (5 bases). The CDR3 is made up of 14 amino acids. V lost 5 bases and J 1 base, leaving 11 bases between the germline ends. Germline CDR1 is SNHLY and CDR2 is FYNNEI. The CDR3 spells CASSRDTGNTEAFF. The CDR3 bases are TGTGCCAGCAGTCGCGATACAGGGAACACTGAAGCTTTCTTT.

This rearrangement joins TRBV4-1 to TRBJ1-5, with TRBD1 as a possible D gene (5 bases). The germline V and J ends were trimmed by 1 base and 7 bases, with 14 bases remaining between them. Germline V gene lookup returns CDR1 MGHRA and CDR2 YSYEKL. The CDR3 extends over 15 amino acids. CDR3 DNA sequence: TGCGCCAGCAGCCAAGTCGACAGTTCAATACAGCCCCAGCATTTT. Its translation: CASSQVDSSIQPQHF.

The V and J genes are TRBV14 and TRBJ1-4; 7 bases fit TRBD1. The CDR3 totals 15 residues. The germline CDR1 and CDR2 sequences are SGHDN and FVKESK. Unmatched junction bases numbered 6, after V lost 4 bases and J lost 4 bases. The CDR3 DNA is TGTGCCAGCAGCCGACGACAGGGTGGTAATGAAAAACTGTTTTTT. It encodes CASSRRQGGNEKLFF.

The chain links TRBV5-1 to TRBJ1-2, with 9 bases matching TRBD1. Germline assignment: CDR1 SGHRS and CDR2 YFSETQ. Trimming took 3 bases from V and 8 from J; bases not matched to a gene: 11. This CDR3 is built from 15 residues. CDR3 loop: CASSSRKTGGSGYTF. The CDR3, as DNA: TGCGCCAGCAGCTCACGGAAGACAGGGGGAAGCGGCTACACCTTC. Looking up the rest from reference TRBV5-1 and TRBJ1-2 gives the full variable domain: KAGVTQTPRYLIKTRGQQVTLSCSPISGHRSVSWYQQTPGQGLQFLFEYFSETQRNKGNFPGRFSGRQFSNSRSEMNVSTLELGDSALYLCASSSRKTGGSGYTFGSGTRLTVV.

The rearrangement links TRBV5-3 to TRBJ2-5; 10 bases align to TRBD2. TRBV5-3 is recorded as an ORF, its role being uncertain. V lost 0 bases to trimming and J lost 5 bases; unmatched junction nucleotides: 16. The CDR3 runs to 19 residues. The chain's CDR3 is CARSLDPRELAGFRETQYF. The CDR3 nucleotides are TGTGCCAGAAGCTTGGACCCCCGAGAACTAGCGGGGTTTAGGGAGACCCAGTACTTC.

The J gene is TRBJ2-1, the V gene TRBV7-9, with D possibly being TRBD1 (5 bases). Germline V lookup: CDR1 SEHNR, CDR2 FQNEAQ (reference sequence). The ends were cut back, 2 bases at V and 5 bases at J, with 7 bases in the middle. The length of the CDR3 is 13 residues. CDR3 in DNA: TGTGCCAGCAGCTTATCGACAGACAATGAGCAGTTCTTC. Its protein is CASSLSTDNEQFF.

The genes are TRBV7-2 and TRBJ2-1; 8 bases match TRBD2. From germline, CDR1 is SGHTA and CDR2 FQGNSA. V was clipped by 0 bases and J by 8 bases; unmatched bases: 9. The length of the CDR3 is 16 residues. CDR3 residues: CASSLAGSGGVYEQFF. Written as DNA, the CDR3 is TGTGCCAGCAGCTTAGCGGGGAGCGGGGGCGTTTATGAGCAGTTCTTC.

J is TRBJ1-5 and V is TRBV2, with D maybe TRBD1 (5 bases). V was pared by 11 bases and J by 3 bases, with 11 bases between. Germline CDR1 reads SNHLY; CDR2 reads FYNNEI. The CDR3 has 12 amino acids. The CDR3 DNA sequence: TGTGCCTCTCAGGGTTCCAATCAGCCCCAGCATTTT. This encodes CASQGSNQPQHF. Together with reference TRBV2 and TRBJ1-5, the CDR3 gives the full variable domain: EPEVTQTPSHQVTQMGQEVILRCVPISNHLYFYWYRQILGQKVEFLVSFYNNEISEKSEIFDDQFSVERPDGSNFTLKIRSTKLEDSAMYFCASQGSNQPQHFGDGTRLSIL.

V usage is TRBV27 and J usage is TRBJ2-2; 7 positions match TRBD1. Germline V gene data show CDR1 as MNHEY and CDR2 as SMNVEV (reference sequence). There are 16 residues in the CDR3. V was pared by 5 bases and J by 5 bases, with 11 bases of the junction left unmatched. CDR3: CASSPKPGQRTGELFF. The DNA of the CDR3 is TGTGCCAGCAGTCCGAAACCGGGACAGAGAACCGGGGAGCTGTTTTTT.

The chain couples TRBV14 to TRBJ1-6, with D possibly TRBD1 on 6 matching bases. CDR3 length: 15 amino acids. Deletions cut 3 bases from V and 3 bases from J, with 9 bases between. CDR1 is SGHDN, CDR2 FVKESK, per germline. Written as DNA, the CDR3 is TGTGCCAGCAGCCAGATGACAGGCTATAATTCACCCCTCCACTTT. It encodes CASSQMTGYNSPLHF.